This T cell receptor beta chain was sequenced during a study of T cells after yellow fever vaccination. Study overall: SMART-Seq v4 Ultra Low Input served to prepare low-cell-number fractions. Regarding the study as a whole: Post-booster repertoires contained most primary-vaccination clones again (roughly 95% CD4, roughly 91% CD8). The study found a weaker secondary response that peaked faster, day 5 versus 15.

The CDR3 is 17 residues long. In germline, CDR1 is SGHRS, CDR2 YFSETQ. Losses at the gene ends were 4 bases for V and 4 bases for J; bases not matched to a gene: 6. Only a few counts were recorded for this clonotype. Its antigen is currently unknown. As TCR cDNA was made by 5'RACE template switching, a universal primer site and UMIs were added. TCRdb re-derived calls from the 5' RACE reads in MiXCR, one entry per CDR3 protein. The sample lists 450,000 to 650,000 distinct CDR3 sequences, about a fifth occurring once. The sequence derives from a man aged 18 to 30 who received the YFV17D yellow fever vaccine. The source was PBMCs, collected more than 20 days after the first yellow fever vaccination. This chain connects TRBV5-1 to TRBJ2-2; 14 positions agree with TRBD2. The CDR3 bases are TGCGCCAGCAGCCCCGGACTAGCGGGGGGCCTCACCGGGGAGCTGTTTTTT. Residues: CASSPGLAGGLTGELFF.